The next 30 T cell receptor beta chains were all read from a single sample in a study of cytomegalovirus exposure and HLA in healthy donors. The protocol was immunoSEQ multiplex PCR, while the TCRdb copy is restricted to in-frame clones and leaves out a portion. The table has approximately 100,000 clones, 87% seen once. The sequenced sample consisted of PBMCs. The receptors stem from a man younger than 30 in good health and CMV-seropositive.

This clone has just a few counts. The chain employs TRBV7-2 and TRBJ1-2; 8 positions agree with TRBD1. There are 15 residues in the CDR3. CDR1 and CDR2 (germline): SGHTA, FQGNSA. The V segment lost 1 base and the J segment 5 bases; nucleotides outside the gene matches: 6. Here the CDR3 reads CASSLGAGGDYGYTF. Written as DNA, the CDR3 is TGTGCCAGCAGCTTAGGGGCAGGGGGCGATTATGGCTACACCTTC.

CDR3 residues: CASRRDRATYEQYF. CDR3 coding DNA: TGTGCCAGCAGGAGGGACAGGGCGACCTACGAGCAGTACTTC. The chain carries TRBV6-5 and TRBJ2-7, with 9 bases identical to TRBD1. Germline V gene sequence: CDR1 MNHEY, CDR2 SVGAGI. Germline trimming cut 6 bases from V and 2 bases from J; bases unmatched to any gene: 5. CDR3 size: 14 residues.

The chain carries TRBV30 and TRBJ2-2, with D possibly TRBD1 on 5 matching bases. The CDR3 loop spans 13 amino acids. Germline V CDR1 and CDR2: GTSNPN, SVGIG (reference sequence). V shed 4 bases and J shed 4 bases, with 10 bases lying between them. This CDR3 reads CAWNTTGTGELFF. CDR3 DNA: TGTGCCTGGAATACCACAGGCACCGGGGAGCTGTTTTTT.

The rearrangement links TRBV28 to TRBJ2-7; the match to TRBD1 covers 10 bases. Germline-derived CDR1 and CDR2 are MDHEN and SYDVKM. V was pared by 4 bases and J by 4 bases, with 7 bases of the junction left unmatched. CDR3 length equals 15 residues. CDR3 in DNA: TGTGCCAGCAGTTCCCCCGGGACAGGGGTTTACGAGCAGTACTTC. It translates to CASSSPGTGVYEQYF.

The sample holds a few counts of this clone. V gene TRBV4-2 combines with J gene TRBJ2-7; D is unresolved. Trimming left V 0 bases short and J 3 bases short, with 12 bases between. The CDR3 is 15 residues long. Germline V gene lookup returns CDR1 LGHNA and CDR2 YNFKEQ. CDR3 nucleotide sequence: TGTGCCAGCAGCCAAGACAGTGGCCCAAACTACGAGCAGTACTTC. It is translated as CASSQDSGPNYEQYF.

The chain links TRBV27 to TRBJ2-5; 7 nucleotides match TRBD2. The CDR3 is 16 residues long. Germline trimming cut 5 bases from V and 3 bases from J; bases unmatched to any gene: 12. Germline V gives CDR1 MNHEY, CDR2 SMNVEV (reference sequence). CDR3 sequence: CASSAAHGLAEETQYF. The CDR3 region has the DNA TGTGCCAGCAGTGCTGCTCACGGCCTAGCGGAAGAGACCCAGTACTTC.

The chain is built from TRBV7-9 and TRBJ2-7; 8 nucleotides line up with TRBD2. Trimming took 5 bases from V and 4 from J; bases not matched to a gene: 10. Germline V gene lookup returns CDR1 SEHNR and CDR2 FQNEAQ (reference sequence). This CDR3 comprises 15 residues. As DNA, the CDR3 is TGTGCCAGCAGCCCTAAACCAACTAGCGGATACGAGCAGTACTTC. It codes for CASSPKPTSGYEQYF.

The chain uses TRBV5-7 and TRBJ1-5; no reliable D call. TRBV5-7 is an open reading frame, and its role is uncertain. The V gene lost 4 bases and the J gene lost 0 bases, with 11 bases spanning the gap. This CDR3 has 15 residues. CDR3 coding DNA: TGTGCCAGCAGCCCTCTAGAGAGTAGCAATCAGCCCCAGCATTTT. It specifies CASSPLESSNQPQHF.

This chain joins TRBV9 and TRBJ2-5; 10 nucleotides match TRBD2. Germline V gene data show CDR1 as SGDLS and CDR2 as YYNGEE. The CDR3 runs 16 residues. V was pared by 3 bases and J by 5 bases, with 10 bases of the junction left unmatched. The CDR3 DNA follows: TGTGCCAGCAGCGGGTCGGGGCTAGCGGGAGAGGAGACCCAGTACTTC. As protein: CASSGSGLAGEETQYF. Together with reference TRBV9 and TRBJ2-5, the CDR3 gives the full variable domain: DSGVTQTPKHLITATGQRVTLRCSPRSGDLSVYWYQQSLDQGLQFLIQYYNGEERAKGNILERFSAQQFPDLHSELNLSSLELGDSALYFCASSGSGLAGEETQYFGPGTRLLVL.

The chain carries TRBV10-2 and TRBJ1-1; D may be TRBD1 (5 bases). Germline loops: CDR1 WSHSY, CDR2 SAAADI. The germline V and J ends were trimmed by 8 bases and 3 bases, with 22 bases remaining between them. This CDR3 has 16 residues. The CDR3 spells CASHDGGSAGDTEAFF. In nucleotides, the CDR3 is TGCGCCAGCCATGATGGGGGGTCGGCGGGTGACACTGAAGCTTTCTTT.

This clone was counted a few times. J is TRBJ2-2 and V is TRBV27; D gene ambiguous. The CDR3 runs to 13 residues. Germline V lookup: CDR1 MNHEY, CDR2 SMNVEV (reference sequence). V was trimmed by 5 bases and J by 0 bases, leaving 4 bases between them. The chain's CDR3 is CASSPANTGELFF. As DNA, the CDR3 is TGTGCCAGCAGTCCAGCGAACACCGGGGAGCTGTTTTTT.

The CDR3 sequence is CSASSSYEQYF. CDR3 DNA sequence: TGCAGTGCTAGTAGTTCCTACGAGCAGTACTTC. The chain carries TRBV20-1 and TRBJ2-7; no reliable D call. In germline, CDR1 is DFQATT, CDR2 SNEGSKA (reference sequence). Trimming cost V 3 bases and J 1 base, with 4 bases left between them. The CDR3 has 11 residues.

The chain joins TRBV7-9 to TRBJ2-7, with 8 bases that match TRBD1. Germline assignment: CDR1 SEHNR and CDR2 FQNEAQ (reference sequence). CDR3 length: 14 residues. V gave up 4 bases and J gave up 5 bases; unmatched junction bases: 7. The CDR3, as DNA: TGTGCCAGCAGCTCGGACAGGGTGTGGGACGAGCAGTACTTC. It is translated as CASSSDRVWDEQYF.

V usage is TRBV7-3 and J usage is TRBJ2-2; a possible D gene is TRBD2 (6 bases). Trimming left V 5 bases short and J 1 base short, with 14 bases between. The V gene's germline CDR1 is SGHTA and CDR2 FQGTGA. The CDR3 consists of 16 residues. CDR3 sequence (DNA): TGTGCCAGCAGCCAATATGGAGGGGTGAACACCGGGGAGCTGTTTTTT. It is translated as CASSQYGGVNTGELFF.

The rearrangement joins TRBV5-1 to TRBJ2-7; maybe TRBD2 (6 bases). The CDR3 extends over 15 amino acids. CDR1 is SGHRS, CDR2 YFSETQ, per germline. V lost 4 bases to trimming and J lost 1 base, with 15 bases between them. The CDR3 loop is CASSPRDWQSYEQYF. CDR3 DNA sequence: TGCGCCAGCAGCCCAAGGGACTGGCAATCCTACGAGCAGTACTTC.

This chain connects TRBV6-1 to TRBJ2-7; 8 bases match TRBD2. The CDR3 contains 19 residues. The V segment lost 2 bases and the J segment 6 bases; nucleotides outside the gene matches: 21. Looked up from germline, CDR1 is MNHNS and CDR2 is SASEGT. The CDR3 bases are TGTGCCAGCAGTGAAATAGCGGGACTTGTCCCATACCGCCCCATCGAGCAGTACTTC. Translation gives CASSEIAGLVPYRPIEQYF.

The chain recombines TRBV18 with TRBJ2-7, with 7 bases fitting TRBD1. The CDR3 totals 12 residues. V was clipped by 5 bases and J by 5 bases; unmatched bases: 3. Germline-derived CDR1 and CDR2 are KGHSH and LQKENI. CDR3 residues: CASSSDRDEQYF. As DNA, the CDR3 is TGTGCCAGCTCATCAGACAGGGACGAGCAGTACTTC. The full variable domain, its missing parts supplied by reference TRBV18 and TRBJ2-7, is NAGVMQNPRHLVRRRGQEARLRCSPMKGHSHVYWYRQLPEEGLKFMVYLQKENIIDESGMPKERFSAEFPKEGPSILRIQQVVRGDSAAYFCASSSDRDEQYFGPGTRLTVT.

The chain recombines TRBV27 with TRBJ2-5; tentative D call: TRBD1 (6 bases). This CDR3 has 17 amino acids. The V end was cut by 5 bases, the J end by 1 base, with 20 bases between. CDR1 and CDR2 (germline): MNHEY, SMNVEV (reference sequence). CDR3 amino acids: CASSTKTGSSLQETQYF. DNA of the CDR3: TGTGCCAGCAGTACAAAGACAGGATCTAGCCTCCAAGAGACCCAGTACTTC.

This rearrangement joins TRBV6-1 to TRBJ1-4; 7 bases map to TRBD1. V gave up 4 bases and J gave up 4 bases; unmatched junction bases: 6. Germline-derived CDR1 and CDR2 are MNHNS and SASEGT. The CDR3 consists of 15 residues. For the CDR3, the DNA is TGTGCCAGCAGTGGAACAGGGGTTGGTAATGAAAAACTGTTTTTT. As protein: CASSGTGVGNEKLFF.

This clone appeared a single time. The chain combines TRBV5-4 with TRBJ2-7; tentatively, D is TRBD1 (6 bases). Germline lookup yields CDR1 SGHNT and CDR2 YYREEE (reference sequence). V dropped 4 bases and J dropped 6 bases, with 17 bases sitting between them. This CDR3 is 14 amino acids long. The CDR3 nucleotides are TGTGCCAGCAGCCCACAGACAGGCCCCGCCGAGCAGTACTTC. Amino acids: CASSPQTGPAEQYF.

The chain combines TRBV27 with TRBJ2-1; D unclear. The CDR3 consists of 13 residues. CDR1 is MNHEY and CDR2 is SMNVEV in the germline V gene (reference sequence). Trimming took 3 bases from V and 7 from J, leaving 10 bases between them. Here the CDR3 reads CASSFSGFNEQFF. The CDR3 coding sequence is TGTGCCAGCAGTTTTTCAGGATTTAATGAGCAGTTCTTC.

The chain carries TRBV4-3 and TRBJ2-1; 14 nucleotides match TRBD2. The V gene end was trimmed by 0 bases and the J gene end by 2 bases; junction bases not matched to a gene: 3. This CDR3 region has 18 residues. Germline-derived CDR1 and CDR2 are LGHNA and YSLEER. The CDR3 DNA reads TGCGCCAGCAGCCAAGATCGGACTAGCGGGGGGACCTACAATGAGCAGTTCTTC. Its protein product is CASSQDRTSGGTYNEQFF.

The CDR3: CASSSGLIGNTIYF. CDR3 bases: TGTGCCAGTAGTTCTGGCCTTATCGGGAACACCATATATTTT. V is TRBV19 and J is TRBJ1-3; D gene ambiguous. The germline V gene has CDR1 LNHDA and CDR2 SQIVND (reference sequence). This CDR3 region has 14 residues. V was shortened by 5 bases and J by 7 bases, with 15 bases between the two germline ends.

V usage is TRBV18 and J usage is TRBJ1-4; 11 nucleotides agree with TRBD1. Germline trimming cut 3 bases from V and 7 bases from J; bases unmatched to any gene: 4. This CDR3 has 15 residues. The germline CDR1 and CDR2 sequences are KGHSH and LQKENI. CDR3 sequence: CASSPRTGGFEKLFF. The CDR3, as DNA: TGTGCCAGCTCACCGAGGACAGGGGGCTTTGAAAAACTGTTTTTT.

The gene calls are TRBV18 and TRBJ2-2; 7 bases agree with TRBD2. The CDR3 length is 15 residues. Germline V gene sequence: CDR1 KGHSH, CDR2 LQKENI. The V gene end was trimmed by 1 base and the J gene end by 4 bases; junction bases not matched to a gene: 3. The CDR3 sequence is CASSPRPGGTGELFF. The CDR3 DNA is TGTGCCAGCTCACCACGTCCGGGGGGCACCGGGGAGCTGTTTTTT. The complete variable domain, with remaining parts taken from reference TRBV18 and TRBJ2-2, reads NAGVMQNPRHLVRRRGQEARLRCSPMKGHSHVYWYRQLPEEGLKFMVYLQKENIIDESGMPKERFSAEFPKEGPSILRIQQVVRGDSAAYFCASSPRPGGTGELFFGEGSRLTVL.

This chain connects TRBV28 to TRBJ2-1; TRBD2 matches 8 bases. Per the germline V gene, CDR1 is MDHEN and CDR2 is SYDVKM. With V trimmed by 3 bases and J by 15 bases, 13 bases remained unmatched. This CDR3 region has 14 residues. CDR3 DNA: TGTGCCAGCAGTTTTTCGAGCGGGAGTACGGGCAGGTTCTTC. It encodes CASSFSSGSTGRFF.

The V call is TRBV5-1, the J call TRBJ1-1; D is perhaps TRBD1 (6 bases). Germline CDR1 reads SGHRS; CDR2 reads YFSETQ. The CDR3 is 15 residues long. V lost 2 bases and J lost 1, with 12 bases in between. The CDR3 DNA is TGCGCCAGCAGCTTAGGGGGGGTGAAGAACACTGAAGCTTTCTTT. This encodes CASSLGGVKNTEAFF.

The rearrangement links TRBV27 to TRBJ2-2; 7 bases agree with TRBD2. CDR3 length: 16 amino acids. Germline values: CDR1 MNHEY, CDR2 SMNVEV (reference sequence). J gave up 6 bases and V 4 bases, and 11 bases lay outside the gene matches. CDR3 DNA: TGTGCCAGCAGTTCACCCGGGGTAGCGGGCCCCGGGGAGCTGTTTTTT. It translates to CASSSPGVAGPGELFF.

This sequence joins TRBV14 and TRBJ2-7, with 7 bases fitting TRBD1. Trimming at V came to 4 bases and at J to 3 bases, leaving 3 bases not matched to a gene. CDR3 length: 13 amino acids. Germline V lookup: CDR1 SGHDN, CDR2 FVKESK. The CDR3 is CASSRDRYYEQYF. CDR3 bases: TGTGCCAGCAGCCGGGACAGATACTACGAGCAGTACTTC.

V is TRBV7-9 and J is TRBJ1-1, with 9 nucleotides matching TRBD1. V was clipped by 2 bases and J by 6 bases; unmatched bases: 7. CDR1 and CDR2 (germline): SEHNR, FQNEAQ (reference sequence). This CDR3 has 15 residues. The CDR3 reads CASSLQMGQGPEAFF. DNA of the CDR3: TGTGCCAGCAGCTTACAGATGGGACAGGGACCTGAAGCTTTCTTT.